This is a list of T cell receptor beta chains from one sample in a study of T cell changes during pregnancy in multiple sclerosis. Generated by immunoSEQ multiplex PCR, the TCRdb table keeps only in-frame clones and is missing some. The sample has 70,000 or so clones, about nine tenths seen once; the top ten hold about 0.3%. Sequenced here: CD4+ T cells from peripheral blood mononuclear cells, sampled after pregnancy. Receptors were obtained from a female donor with multiple sclerosis, enrolled in a pregnancy study. Both conserved end residues are part of each CDR3. A D gene is named only where the DNA matches it firmly. A row's size may be missing; if present it is once, few, many or a size class.

J,V,D,size,DNA,CDR3
TRBJ2-7,TRBV27,TRBD2,NA,TGTGCCAGCAGCAGATCCACGGGAGGCGAGCAGTACTTC,CASSRSTGGEQYF
TRBJ2-3,TRBV27,TRBD1,NA,TGTGCCAGCAGGAGGGACAGGGGTAACACAGATACGCAGTATTTT,CASRRDRGNTDTQYF
TRBJ1-4,TRBV7-8,NA,NA,TGTGCCAGCAGCCCTTCTATTCGAGGGGAAAAACTGTTTTTT,CASSPSIRGEKLFF
TRBJ2-7,TRBV14,NA,NA,TGTGCCAGCAGCCAAATAGGGGGAGAGGGCGAGCAGTACTTC,CASSQIGGEGEQYF
TRBJ2-5,TRBV7-2,TRBD2,NA,TGTGCCAGCAGTCCCTCTAGCGGGGGCATTGGAACCCAGTACTTC,CASSPSSGGIGTQYF
TRBJ2-7,TRBV6-5,TRBD1,NA,TGTGCCAGCAGATCGACAGGGTTTTACGAGCAGTACTTC,CASRSTGFYEQYF
TRBJ1-2,TRBV28,NA,NA,TGTGCCAGCAGTTTTTCCGCCGCGGGGCCCTATGGCTACACCTTC,CASSFSAAGPYGYTF
TRBJ1-1,TRBV29-1,NA,NA,TGCAGCGTTGAAGTTCCCGGGTTTTGGACTGAAGCTTTCTTT,CSVEVPGFWTEAFF
TRBJ1-3,TRBV11-2,TRBD1,NA,TGTGCCAGCAGCTTTGACAGGGCTGGAAACACCATATATTTT,CASSFDRAGNTIYF
TRBJ1-4,TRBV7-9,TRBD1,NA,TGTGCCAGCAGCCGGACAGGGGGCAGGCTGTTGTATGAAAAACTGTTTTTT,CASSRTGGRLLYEKLFF
TRBJ1-2,TRBV6-1,TRBD1,NA,TGTGCCAGCAGTGATTTGGACAGGGGCCCTGGGGGCTACACCTTC,CASSDLDRGPGGYTF
TRBJ2-2,TRBV7-2,NA,NA,TGTGCCAGCAGTTCCCGAGGCATGAACACCGGGGAGCTGTTTTTT,CASSSRGMNTGELFF
TRBJ1-2,TRBV6-5,TRBD1,NA,TGTGCCAGCGGACGACAGGGGCGAAGCTATGGCTACACCTTC,CASGRQGRSYGYTF
TRBJ2-7,TRBV7-8,TRBD2,once,TGTGCCAGCAGCTCCCTAGCGGGAGGCGAGCAGTACTTC,CASSSLAGGEQYF
TRBJ2-7,TRBV29-1,TRBD1,NA,TGCAGCGTTCCCGGGACAGGGGCCTACGAGCAGTACTTC,CSVPGTGAYEQYF
TRBJ1-4,TRBV7-9,TRBD1,NA,TGTGCCAGCAGCTTGACAGGGGGTTATGAAAAACTGTTTTTT,CASSLTGGYEKLFF
TRBJ2-5,TRBV9,NA,NA,TGTGCCAGCAGCCCGGGGGTTTTCGAGACCCAGTACTTC,CASSPGVFETQYF
TRBJ1-1,TRBV15,NA,NA,TGTGCCACCAGCAGGGTCAGTCAAAACACTGAAGCTTTCTTT,CATSRVSQNTEAFF
TRBJ2-1,TRBV7-9,NA,once,TGTGCCAGCAGCACGGGTAGCTCCTACAATGAGCAGTTCTTC,CASSTGSSYNEQFF
TRBJ2-2,TRBV2,TRBD1,once,TGTGCCAGCAGTGACCAACAGGGGGGTGACGGGGAGCTGTTTTTT,CASSDQQGGDGELFF
TRBJ2-1,TRBV21-1,NA,NA,TGTGCCAGATCCACAGGGGGTTCCTACAATGAGCAGTTCTTC,CARSTGGSYNEQFF
TRBJ1-1,TRBV19,TRBD1,NA,TGTGCCAGTAGTGCCCACCCGGGACAGCGGGACACTGAAGCTTTCTTT,CASSAHPGQRDTEAFF
TRBJ2-2,TRBV7-2,NA,NA,TGTGCCAGCAGCGCCCAGGGTTCGAACACCGGGGAGCTGTTTTTT,CASSAQGSNTGELFF
TRBJ1-1,TRBV7-2,NA,NA,TGTGCCAGCAACTTACAGGGATGGGCTGAAGCTTTCTTT,CASNLQGWAEAFF
TRBJ1-2,TRBV6-5,NA,NA,TGTGCCAGCAGTTACTCGAACAGGGCCAACTATGGCTACACCTTC,CASSYSNRANYGYTF
TRBJ2-2,TRBV27,NA,NA,TGTGCCAGCAGTTTATCACAGAACGCGGGCACCGGGGAGCTGTTTTTT,CASSLSQNAGTGELFF
TRBJ2-5,TRBV2,NA,NA,TGTGCCAGCCGAGGCGATCAAGAGACCCAGTACTTC,CASRGDQETQYF
TRBJ2-1,TRBV9,TRBD2,NA,TGTGCCAGCAGCGTACTCCAGAGCGGGAGCAATGAGCAGTTCTTC,CASSVLQSGSNEQFF
TRBJ1-3,TRBV18,NA,NA,TGTGCCAGCTCACCCATACAGGGAGTCTCTGGAAACACCATATATTTT,CASSPIQGVSGNTIYF
TRBJ2-1,TRBV10-1,TRBD2,NA,TGCGCCAGCTCGCGGACTAGCGGGAGCTCCTACAATGAGCAGTTCTTC,CASSRTSGSSYNEQFF
TRBJ2-7,TRBV20-1,NA,NA,TGCAGTGCCGCAGGGGAATACGAGCAGTACTTC,CSAAGEYEQYF
TRBJ1-5,TRBV6-5,NA,few,TGTGCCAGCAGTTCAGGTCCTCAGCCCCAGCATTTT,CASSSGPQPQHF
TRBJ2-3,TRBV10-3,TRBD2,NA,TGTGCCATCAGTGAATTGGCGGGGGGCTACACAGATACGCAGTATTTT,CAISELAGGYTDTQYF
TRBJ2-1,TRBV5-6,NA,once,TGTGCCAGCAGACGGGGACTTCCGAGCTCCTACAATGAGCAGTTCTTC,CASRRGLPSSYNEQFF
TRBJ2-1,TRBV9,NA,NA,TGTGCCAGCAGCTATAGGGGGGGAAGCGGCCTCAATGAGCAGTTCTTC,CASSYRGGSGLNEQFF
TRBJ2-1,TRBV30,NA,NA,TGTGCCTGGAGCGCTAACAGCGGCAATGAGCAGTTCTTC,CAWSANSGNEQFF
TRBJ1-6,TRBV7-2,NA,NA,TGTGCCAGCAGCTTTTCCCAGGATTCACCCCTCCACTTT,CASSFSQDSPLHF
TRBJ1-1,TRBV30,NA,few,TGTGCCTGGATCTTTAGGAACACTGAAGCTTTCTTT,CAWIFRNTEAFF
TRBJ2-3,TRBV5-1,TRBD2,NA,TGCGCCAGCAGTGTCAGCGGGAGGGCCAGTACAGATACGCAGTATTTT,CASSVSGRASTDTQYF
TRBJ1-1,TRBV5-1,NA,NA,TGCGCCAGCAGCTTGCTACAGGGCTCTCCTGAAGCTTTCTTT,CASSLLQGSPEAFF
TRBJ1-1,TRBV7-6,NA,NA,TGTGCCAGCAGCGTATACGGGGTGAACACTGAAGCTTTCTTT,CASSVYGVNTEAFF
TRBJ1-2,TRBV5-4,TRBD1,NA,TGTGCCAGCAGCCCTCCAGGGACAGGGAGGAGCTATGGCTACACCTTC,CASSPPGTGRSYGYTF
TRBJ1-1,TRBV4-2,NA,NA,TGTGCCAGCAGCCAAGTGAGCACTGAAGCTTTCTTT,CASSQVSTEAFF
TRBJ2-1,TRBV28,TRBD2,NA,TGTGCCAGCAGTTCCAGCGGGAGGCGCAATGAGCAGTTCTTC,CASSSSGRRNEQFF
TRBJ1-1,TRBV18,NA,NA,TGTGCCAGCTCACCCGAAGGGGGGGTCACTGAAGCTTTCTTT,CASSPEGGVTEAFF
TRBJ1-1,TRBV4-2,NA,NA,TGTGCCAGCAGCCAAGATTGGGGGGACGGGACTGAAGCTTTCTTT,CASSQDWGDGTEAFF
TRBJ2-5,TRBV5-1,TRBD1,NA,TGCGCCAGCAGCCATGGGACAGGGGGGTACCAAGAGACCCAGTACTTC,CASSHGTGGYQETQYF
TRBJ2-7,TRBV7-2,TRBD1,NA,TGTGCCAGCAGCTTACGGGACAGGGCCTCCTACGAGCAGTACTTC,CASSLRDRASYEQYF
TRBJ2-3,TRBV5-1,TRBD2,NA,TGCGCCAGCAGCTCCCTTAGCGGGATGGTAGATACGCAGTATTTT,CASSSLSGMVDTQYF
TRBJ2-1,TRBV6-1,NA,NA,TGTGCCAGCAGGGAGGGAGCAGGGCAGTTCTTC,CASREGAGQFF
TRBJ2-1,TRBV18,NA,NA,TGTGCCAGCTCACCACCATCGCGGGGGCGCCACGATGAGCAGTTCTTC,CASSPPSRGRHDEQFF
TRBJ2-3,TRBV5-1,NA,NA,TGCGCCAGCAGCCGAAGTTTGACAGGCCTTCGGGGGGCAGATACGCAGTATTTT,CASSRSLTGLRGADTQYF
TRBJ2-2,TRBV6-5,NA,NA,TGTGCCAGTAATAGGGGAGGTCACGGGGAGCTGTTTTTT,CASNRGGHGELFF
TRBJ1-1,TRBV18,TRBD1,NA,TGTGCCAGCTCACCACAGACAGGGATGGATTACACTGAAGCTTTCTTT,CASSPQTGMDYTEAFF
TRBJ1-1,TRBV6-1,NA,NA,TGTGCCAACTCCAGGGCTGTGGACACTGAAGCTTTCTTT,CANSRAVDTEAFF
TRBJ1-5,TRBV28,NA,NA,TGTGCCAGCAGTCCGCCCATTTCGGTTGCGAGCAATCAGCCCCAGCATTTT,CASSPPISVASNQPQHF